The text below deals with one T cell receptor (beta chain). Its recognized antigen is unknown. No much larger clone exists at a distance of one base, and base qualities are not known. The record originates from a study of blood T cells in healthy people across ages (dated by TCRdb to between 2014 and 2016). Describing the broader study: In model experiments, roughly one uniquely barcoded TCR beta cDNA molecule per two T cells was captured by template switching. Age-related changes in TCR beta repertoire diversity were measured in the study by deep sequencing normalized with unique cDNA molecular identifiers. The donors were split into four age groups: young (average around 15 years), middle-aged (about 40), aged (over 55) and long-lived (more than 80). Donors of different ages were randomly distributed across sequencing lanes to avoid experimental bias. For two donors (one aged 18 to 30 and one aged 80 or older), the study analyzed two additional independent replicas of 1 million unique cDNA reads from the same blood draw.

The CDR3 goes from the cysteine to the phenylalanine over 14 residues. Only the CDR3 part of the read is kept: 42 bases, read in frame from the first base. Trimming costs V 2 bases and J 4 bases, and their ends lie 8 bases apart. Via the germline V gene, CDR1 is SGHTA and CDR2 FQGTGA. The library came from 5' RACE. These reads were obtained on an Illumina HiSeq 2500. A second PCR of 7 to 11 cycles was run with a J-beta primer mix and a sample-barcoded 5' primer. A unique molecular identifier was introduced onto each TCR beta cDNA molecule by a template-switch 5' adaptor carrying 12 random nucleotides. Each sample yielded at least 2.5 million CDR3-containing paired-end reads. First-strand cDNA synthesis was performed from all RNA using the Mint cDNA synthesis kit, with priming by a TRBC-specific oligonucleotide. All cDNA was treated with uracil-DNA glycosylase and then went through a first 18-cycle PCR with the universal primers M1SS and BC2_uni_R. From the authors' description of their analysis: Each sample was normalized by randomly selecting 1 million high-quality reads, each carrying a distinct molecular identifier. Instead of being binned into consensus sequences, reads that shared molecular identifiers were thrown out. MiTCR, set to a Q25 quality threshold and the strictest error-elimination algorithm, was used for CDR3 identification, clonotype clustering and error correction. A nonparametric unseen species model using Euler transformation provided a lower-bound estimate of total TCR beta diversity. TCRdb ran its own pipeline on the public reads, namely fastp trimming at Q25 and MiXCR clone calling, and kept in-frame beta chains. Every CDR3 protein is listed once, alongside the most common genes and DNA of its rows. The V and J calls and clone size come from TCRdb's table, not from the authors' own analysis. The sample has roughly 1.5 million distinct CDR3 sequences on record, about 42% of them singletons. In total, the top ten clones hold approximately 4% of the sample.

Study-wide conclusions, independent of this receptor: Total diversity estimates from one million sequenced T cells were considered lower bounds and underestimates. Because the CMV infection status of the donors was unknown, age-related changes in expanded clonotypes may potentially have been confounded. Observed TCR beta diversity correlated strongly with the percentage of naive T cells measured by flow cytometry. As age increased, observed TCR beta diversity per million T cells dropped in a roughly linear way, and a significant reduction was already evident by age 40. Compared with the aged group, the long-lived group had more naive CD4+ T cells, fewer expanded clones and increased TCR diversity, a pattern suggesting age selection. Because profiling used bulk unsorted PBMCs, naive and antigen-experienced compartments could not be compared conclusively.

The 39 donors, aged about 6 to 95 years, were systemically healthy Caucasian individuals from Russia. Each donor gave 8 to 10 milliliters of peripheral blood, drawn into EDTA-treated Vacutainer tubes. Ficoll-Paque density-gradient centrifugation was used to isolate PBMCs, with at least 6.5 million per sample. Total RNA, at least 6 micrograms per sample, was extracted from PBMCs with Trizol reagent. The percentages of naive CD45RAhigh/CD27high T cells were determined by flow cytometry on a PBMC aliquot from every donor. This chain joins TRBV7-3 to TRBJ2-2, with TRBD2 perhaps the D gene, on 6 matching bases. Specimen: blood. The clonotype was recovered from a woman under 30 in good health. The CDR3 reads CASSLGTFTGELFF. In nucleotides, the sequence is TGTGCCAGCAGCTTAGGGACTTTCACCGGGGAGCTGTTTTTT.